This T cell receptor (beta chain) emerged from a study of T cell repertoires in cytomegalovirus infection. Overall study: Signatures in public TCR beta sequences pointed to both CMV infection and matching HLA type.

Details on this clonotype: The antigen is not known.

Study-level findings and limits: In two of eight donors, the top clonotype was HLA-C-restricted CMV-specific. There were carriers of CMV plus the relevant HLA, and cumulative public TCR beta family frequency identified them.

Using its own MiXCR run on the reads, TCRdb lists one record per CDR3 protein. The sample has around 740,000 distinct CDR3 sequences; 35% to 40% are singletons. The receptor was derived from a human donor in good health (CMV status not recorded). Some clones in this sample may be carry-over from other donors' samples. The sample comprised PBMCs.

CDR3 protein: CASSLDRGRGGELFF. The CDR3 region has the DNA TGTGCCAGCAGCCTCGACAGGGGGCGAGGCGGGGAGCTGTTTTTT. The chain has TRBV7-9 and TRBJ2-2; 10 bases are a match to TRBD1. Trimming cost V 5 bases and J 7 bases; bases outside gene matches: 7. The germline V gene encodes CDR1 SEHNR and CDR2 FQNEAQ (reference sequence). The CDR3 has 15 amino acids.